A single T cell receptor (beta chain) is shown here with its context. This clone's antigen is unknown. Per-base qualities were not stored, and no clone one base away is much larger. These data belong to a study of blood T cell repertoires in COVID-19 (dated by TCRdb to between 2020 and 2021). A note on the overall study: Samples covering the acute and convalescent phases of COVID-19 were provided by collaborators in the United States, Italy and Spain. The dataset comprised deeply sampled blood TCRbeta repertoires from subjects exposed to, actively infected with, or recovered from COVID-19. Where HLA class I and class II types were available, the types were taken from metadata supplied by the sample provider, not from assay-based typing. The samples were drawn from two sources: the first 160 participants of the ongoing ImmuneRACE study, and approximately 1,300 subjects contributed by 6 global collaborators. A de-identified subject ID, COVID-19 status, age in years and sex were almost always included in the sample metadata. The repertoires were released in a freely available public database meant as a resource for research on the immune response to SARS-CoV-2. The prospective study material was composed of cDNA or gDNA derived from T cells, B-cell-depleted T cells, or PBMCs. Study-wide conclusions, independent of this receptor: The quantity of clinical and demographic metadata differed by source and by participant and was supplied without curation.

TCRbeta CDR3 regions were amplified from genomic DNA by means of the immunoSEQ Assay, a bias-controlled multiplex PCR. As for the authors' bioinformatics: Nucleated cell counts per sample were estimated from amplification of reference gene primers within the assay. To quantify the absolute abundance of each unique TCRbeta CDR3 rearrangement, sequence reads were collapsed and filtered. For each sample, productive Simpson clonality was calculated by taking the square root of Simpson's diversity index across productive rearrangements. TCRdb mirrors the immuneACCESS table, restricted to in-frame sequences. Some clones are absent from its copies; in checked studies, under half trace to an unresolved V gene, and the reason for the others is unknown. The D gene and trimming were derived from the DNA, and the V and J assignments and clone size from that table. The sample yields fewer than 600,000 clones; around 87% were counted once. The top ten clones comprise less than 2% of the sample.

The CDR3 numbers 18 residues from cysteine through phenylalanine. CDR3 DNA only is kept here, 54 bases in frame from base 1. From V the trimming removes 3 bases and from J it removes 6 bases, while the gene matches leave 15 bases of the junction unaccounted for. CDR1 ENHRY and CDR2 SYGVKD are derived from the germline V gene. Participants in the prospective study were enrolled through a virtual design, were aged about 18 to 100 years, and lived in 20 to 30 United States geographic areas. To assign participants to cohorts, the prospective study relied on clinical history that participants themselves reported in a screening survey and a study questionnaire. For ImmuneRACE Cohort 3, a participant was defined as recovered based on two consecutive negative NP/OP PCR tests, clearance by a healthcare professional, or resolution of symptoms. In the prospective study, whole blood, serum and a nasopharyngeal or oropharyngeal swab were collected from each participant by mobile phlebotomists. Over an approximately two-month period, participants in the prospective study had the option of providing additional blood draws and questionnaires. Prospective study blood samples were shipped either frozen or at room temperature before DNA extraction.

The sequencing sample was made of PBMCs or T cells enriched from blood (not recorded which). The V and J genes are TRBV10-3 and TRBJ2-1, with 9 central nucleotides matching TRBD1. The sequence came from a middle-aged woman who had recovered from COVID-19. The nucleotide sequence reads TGTGCCATCAGTGAACTGGAAGCGGGGACAGGGCGCGGCAATGAGCAGTTCTTC. It translates to CAISELEAGTGRGNEQFF.